This T cell receptor (beta chain) derives from a study of read filtering for tumor transcriptome and immune sequencing. Whole-study context: By R-ISS, stages I, II and III held 8, 16 and 7 patients. Whole-study results and caveats: This fraction held mixed bone marrow immune cells after CD138-negative sorting.

This clonotype has a count of ten or more. Its antigen is still unknown. From about 400 ng of RNA, a library with molecular barcoded alpha/delta and beta/gamma adaptors was made. MiXCR was run by TCRdb on the reads, yielding one entry per CDR3 protein. This sample has 60,000 to 75,000 distinct CDR3 sequences, with 15% to 20% found just once. Every patient had bone marrow sampled while the disease was active. The V gene lost 6 bases and the J gene lost 7 bases, with 13 bases spanning the gap. This CDR3 is built from 14 residues. The specimen was a population of CD138-negative cells sorted from bone marrow. The genes are TRBV12-3 or TRBV12-4 and TRBJ1-6; D remains unclear. The clonotype originates from a donor aged 40 or over with multiple myeloma. The CDR3 region is CASRVTTGNSPLHF. CDR3 bases: TGTGCCAGCAGGGTTACGACGGGGAATTCACCCCTCCACTTT.